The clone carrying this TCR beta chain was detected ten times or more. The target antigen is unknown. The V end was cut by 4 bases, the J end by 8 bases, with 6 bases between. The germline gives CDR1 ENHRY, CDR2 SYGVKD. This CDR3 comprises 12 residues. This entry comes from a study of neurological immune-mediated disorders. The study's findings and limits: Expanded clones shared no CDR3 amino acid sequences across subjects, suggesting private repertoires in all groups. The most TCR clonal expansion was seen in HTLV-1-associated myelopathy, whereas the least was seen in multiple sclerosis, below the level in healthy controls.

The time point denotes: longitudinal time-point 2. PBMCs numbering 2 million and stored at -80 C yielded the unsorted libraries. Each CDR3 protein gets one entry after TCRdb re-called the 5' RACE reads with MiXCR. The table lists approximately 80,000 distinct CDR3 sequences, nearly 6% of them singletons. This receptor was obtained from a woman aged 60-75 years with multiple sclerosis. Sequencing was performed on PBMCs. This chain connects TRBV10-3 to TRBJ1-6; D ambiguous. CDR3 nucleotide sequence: TGTGCCATCAGTGGGGTAGATTCACCCCTCCACTTT. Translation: CAISGVDSPLHF.